A selection of T cell receptor beta chains follows, all from one sample in a study of OX40 agonist ivuxolimab in advanced cancers. Here immunoSEQ multiplex PCR was the method, and the copy in TCRdb shows in-frame clones only, minus some. This sample has 45,000 to 50,000 clones, with roughly 90% found just once. The sequencing used CD4+ or CD8+ T cells sorted from blood, collected in a trial of the OX40 agonist ivuxolimab. These receptors were collected from an adult with an advanced solid tumor such as melanoma, head and neck, liver or kidney cancer. Each CDR3 is given with its conserved first and last residue. A D gene is named only where the DNA matches it firmly. Clone size is shown for a subset of rows, as once, few, many or a class of expanded clone.

len	v_gene	abundance	j_gene	d_gene	CDR3nt	CDR3aa
16	TRBV2	few	TRBJ1-1	.	TGTGCCAGCATCCGCGGCGTGGGGCGGATGAACACTGAAGCTTTCTTT	CASIRGVGRMNTEAFF
15	TRBV7-6	.	TRBJ2-7	TRBD1	TGTGCCAGCAGCCCCGGGACAGGGGGCTCATACGAGCAGTACTTC	CASSPGTGGSYEQYF
15	TRBV4-3	.	TRBJ1-2	.	TGCGCCAGCAGCCAAGTTGTCCAGGCCAACTATGGCTACACCTTC	CASSQVVQANYGYTF
16	TRBV4-3	.	TRBJ1-2	.	TGCGCCAGCAGCCAAGATACCCTGACGGGGAACTATGGCTACACCTTC	CASSQDTLTGNYGYTF
14	TRBV29-1	.	TRBJ1-1	TRBD1	TGCAGCGTGGACCCCAGGGGGCTGGACACTGAAGCTTTCTTT	CSVDPRGLDTEAFF
12	TRBV2	.	TRBJ2-7	.	TGTGCCAGCAGTGGAACGGTGTGGGAGCAGTACTTC	CASSGTVWEQYF
13	TRBV29-1	.	TRBJ1-2	TRBD1	TGCAGCGTAGGACAGGCTACCATCTATGGCTACACCTTC	CSVGQATIYGYTF
22	TRBV7-4	.	TRBJ1-6	.	TGTGCCAGCAGCTTTTTCGTCGGGCCAGGGTATCCAACCTTGATCTATAATTCACCCCTCCACTTT	CASSFFVGPGYPTLIYNSPLHF
14	TRBV7-9	.	TRBJ2-5	.	TGTGCCAGCAGCCCCGGACAGATACAAGAGACCCAGTACTTC	CASSPGQIQETQYF
13	TRBV19	.	TRBJ1-6	.	TGTGCCAGTAGTTTCCCGGCTAATTCACCCCTCCACTTT	CASSFPANSPLHF
12	TRBV7-9	.	TRBJ2-7	.	TGTGCCAGCAGCTTAGCGTCCTGCGAGCAGTACTTC	CASSLASCEQYF
13	TRBV11-2	.	TRBJ2-4	.	TGTGCCACCGAGGAGACAGCCAAAAACATTCAGTACTTC	CATEETAKNIQYF
16	TRBV28	.	TRBJ1-5	TRBD1	TGTGCCAGCAGTTTCAGGGACAGGGGCCACAATCAGCCCCAGCATTTT	CASSFRDRGHNQPQHF
14	TRBV27	.	TRBJ1-1	.	TGTGCCAGCAGCCCTAACCCCCGCGTTGCTGAAGCTTTCTTT	CASSPNPRVAEAFF
14	TRBV21-1	.	TRBJ1-2	.	TGTGCCAGCAGCAAACGGGGGCCGAACTATGGCTACACCTTC	CASSKRGPNYGYTF
16	TRBV7-8	.	TRBJ1-2	.	TGTGCCAGCAGCTTAGGCCCACACGGGGGCGAGTGGGGCTACACCTTC	CASSLGPHGGEWGYTF
13	TRBV5-4	.	TRBJ2-7	.	TGTGCCAGCAGCTTCTTCGGGGGTCTTGAGCAGTACTTC	CASSFFGGLEQYF
12	TRBV6-4	.	TRBJ2-1	TRBD2	TGTGCCAGCAGTGGGGAGGGCAATGAGCAGTTCTTC	CASSGEGNEQFF
14	TRBV5-1	once	TRBJ2-7	TRBD1	TGCGCCAGCAGCTCGACAGGGGGCAGGCACGAGCAGTACTTC	CASSSTGGRHEQYF
14	TRBV5-1	.	TRBJ1-1	.	TGCGCCAGCAGCCTGGACGCGATGGCCACTGAAGCTTTCTTT	CASSLDAMATEAFF
17	TRBV29-1	.	TRBJ2-7	TRBD2	TGCAGCGTCCGGGGGGGTAGCGGGCTGGCTTCTTCCTACGAGCAGTACTTC	CSVRGGSGLASSYEQYF
11	TRBV29-1	.	TRBJ1-1	.	TGCAGCGTTGAAGTTAACACTGAAGCTTTCTTT	CSVEVNTEAFF
15	TRBV11-3	once	TRBJ2-1	.	TGTGCCAGCAGCTTAGTCGCCAGCGACCACAATGAGCAGTTCTTC	CASSLVASDHNEQFF
17	TRBV19	.	TRBJ2-7	.	TGTGCCAGTAGTACGACCCCCGGGACTCCCAAGGACTACGAGCAGTACTTC	CASSTTPGTPKDYEQYF
15	TRBV30	.	TRBJ2-2	.	TGTGCCTCCTCCACCGGGACACGGAACACCGGGGAGCTGTTTTTT	CASSTGTRNTGELFF
13	TRBV10-3	.	TRBJ1-5	.	TGTGCCATCAGTGAGGACGTTAATCAGCCCCAGCATTTT	CAISEDVNQPQHF
15	TRBV4-3	.	TRBJ2-7	TRBD1	TGCGCCAGCAGCCAAGATCGGCAGGGGGTGGGGGAGCAGTACTTC	CASSQDRQGVGEQYF
14	TRBV6-5	.	TRBJ1-1	.	TGTGCCAGCAGTTACGGGGGCTCGAACACTGAAGCTTTCTTT	CASSYGGSNTEAFF
12	TRBV5-6	once	TRBJ1-2	.	TGTGCCAGCAGCCCGGGTCTCTATGGCTACACCTTC	CASSPGLYGYTF
12	TRBV7-9	once	TRBJ1-1	.	TGTGCCAGCAGCTTTGCCAGCCCTGAAGCTTTCTTT	CASSFASPEAFF
14	TRBV19	.	TRBJ1-2	.	TGTGCCAGTAGTATGAATTTCGGCAGTTATGGCTACACCTTC	CASSMNFGSYGYTF
14	TRBV9	once	TRBJ2-7	TRBD2	TGTGCCAGCAGCGCCGGGACTAAGGGATACGAGCAGTACTTC	CASSAGTKGYEQYF
14	TRBV4-3	.	TRBJ2-7	.	TGCGCCAGCAGCCAAGACAGGGGAACCTACGAGCAGTACTTC	CASSQDRGTYEQYF
16	TRBV28	.	TRBJ2-7	.	TGTGCCAGCAGTTTACGAGGGTTCAGACAAGCCTACGAGCAGTACTTC	CASSLRGFRQAYEQYF
15	TRBV6-5	.	TRBJ2-5	TRBD2	TGTGCCAGCAGTTACGAGCGGGGGGTCCAAGAGACCCAGTACTTC	CASSYERGVQETQYF
17	TRBV7-6	once	TRBJ2-7	TRBD2	TGTGCCAGCAGCTTAGCAAATATCGGGACTAGCGGCTACGAGCAGTACTTC	CASSLANIGTSGYEQYF
15	TRBV7-6	.	TRBJ2-3	TRBD2	TGTGCCAGCAGCCTGACTAGCGGAGGCACAGATACGCAGTATTTT	CASSLTSGGTDTQYF
13	TRBV27	.	TRBJ1-1	.	TGTGCCAGCAGTTTAACTGTGTACACTGAAGCTTTCTTT	CASSLTVYTEAFF
14	TRBV5-4	.	TRBJ1-2	.	TGTGCCAGCAGCTTCCCAGGGAGGGACTATGGCTACACCTTC	CASSFPGRDYGYTF
16	TRBV6-5	.	TRBJ2-7	TRBD2	TGTGCCAGCAGTTACTCCAGACTAGCGGGAGGTTACGAGCAGTACTTC	CASSYSRLAGGYEQYF
13	TRBV30	.	TRBJ2-7	TRBD1	TGTGCGGCGGGGACAGGGTTATTCTACGAGCAGTACTTC	CAAGTGLFYEQYF
15	TRBV4-1	.	TRBJ2-5	.	TGCGCCAGCAGCCCGCCGGGGGGCGTTTTCGGGACCCAGTACTTC	CASSPPGGVFGTQYF
15	TRBV7-3	.	TRBJ2-1	.	TGTGCCAGCTGCTGGGTGGCCCCATGTAGCGGTGAGCAGTTCTTC	CASCWVAPCSGEQFF
17	TRBV7-2	.	TRBJ1-3	.	TGTGCCAGCAGCTTAGGGCGACAGCCAGCTTCTGGAAACACCATATATTTT	CASSLGRQPASGNTIYF
15	TRBV27	.	TRBJ2-3	TRBD2	TGTGCCAGCAGTTTTCTAGCGGGGGGCTTCGATACGCAGTATTTT	CASSFLAGGFDTQYF
12	TRBV28	.	TRBJ2-1	.	TGTGCCAGCAGTTCTATAGGGGTTCGGCAGTTCTTC	CASSSIGVRQFF
15	TRBV7-6	.	TRBJ2-7	TRBD2	TGTGCCAGCAGCTCCGAGCGGGGAGGGGCCGGCGAGCAGTACTTC	CASSSERGGAGEQYF
16	TRBV6-5	.	TRBJ1-5	.	TGTGCCAGCAGTTACTCGTCAGGGGTTGGAAATCAGCCCCAGCATTTT	CASSYSSGVGNQPQHF
14	TRBV27	.	TRBJ2-3	.	TGTGCCAGCAGTTTTGTGGGCTTAGCAGATACGCAGTATTTT	CASSFVGLADTQYF
15	TRBV5-1	few	TRBJ1-1	.	TGCGCCAGCAGCTTGGCCCTTTCGGGGGCGTATGAAGCTTTCTTT	CASSLALSGAYEAFF
20	TRBV4-3	few	TRBJ2-1	TRBD1	TGCGCCAGCAGCCAAGATGGGGGACAGGGGGTGCCGTCCCCCTACAATGAGCAGTTCTTC	CASSQDGGQGVPSPYNEQFF
16	TRBV4-3	.	TRBJ2-5	TRBD2	TGCGCCAGCAGCCAAGATGGGACTAGCGGGGGAGAGACCCAGTACTTC	CASSQDGTSGGETQYF
15	TRBV5-1	.	TRBJ2-7	.	TGCGCCAGCAGCCCCAGGGGCCCGGTTGTTTACGAGCAGTACTTC	CASSPRGPVVYEQYF
15	TRBV7-9	.	TRBJ2-5	TRBD2	TGTGCCAGCAGCCGACTAGCGGGGTTCCAAGAGACCCAGTACTTC	CASSRLAGFQETQYF
18	TRBV27	.	TRBJ1-2	TRBD1	TGTGCCAGCAGTCTCGGGACAGGGGGCGTAAGTTTGAGCTATGGCTACACCTTC	CASSLGTGGVSLSYGYTF
14	TRBV2	.	TRBJ1-4	.	TGTGCCAGCAGTGAAGCACAGCCTAATGAAAAACTGTTTTTT	CASSEAQPNEKLFF
14	TRBV29-1	.	TRBJ2-5	.	TGCAGCGTTTTAGGAAGGGCGCATCAAGAGACCCAGTACTTC	CSVLGRAHQETQYF